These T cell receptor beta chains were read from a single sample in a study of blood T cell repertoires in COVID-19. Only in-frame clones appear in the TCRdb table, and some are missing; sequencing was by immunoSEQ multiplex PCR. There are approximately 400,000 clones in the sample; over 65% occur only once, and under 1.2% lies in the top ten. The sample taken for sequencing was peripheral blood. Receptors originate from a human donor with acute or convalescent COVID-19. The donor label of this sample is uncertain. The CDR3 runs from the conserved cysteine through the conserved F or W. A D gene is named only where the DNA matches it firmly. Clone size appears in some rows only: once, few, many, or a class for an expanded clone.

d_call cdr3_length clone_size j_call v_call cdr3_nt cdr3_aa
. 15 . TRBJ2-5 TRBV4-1 TGCGCCAGCAGCCAACCGGACAGGACTACAGAGACCCAGTACTTC CASSQPDRTTETQYF
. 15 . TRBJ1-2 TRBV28 TGTGCCAGCAGGTTGCGAGGCGGGGGGCGATGGGGCTACACCTTC CASRLRGGGRWGYTF
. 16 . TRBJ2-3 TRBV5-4 TGTGCCAGCAGCTTGGGGGCAGGGCCCAGCACAGATACGCAGTATTTT CASSLGAGPSTDTQYF
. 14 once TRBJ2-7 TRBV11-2 TGTGCCAGCAGCTTAGTACAGGTTACCTACGAGCAGTACTTC CASSLVQVTYEQYF
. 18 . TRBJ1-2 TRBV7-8 TGTGCCAGCAGCTTAGAGCGGGGGGCGGTCCAGGCTAACTATGGCTACACCTTC CASSLERGAVQANYGYTF
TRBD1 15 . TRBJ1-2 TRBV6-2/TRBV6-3 TGTGCCAGCAGTTCCTCCATGACAGGGGCACATGGCTACACCTTC CASSSSMTGAHGYTF
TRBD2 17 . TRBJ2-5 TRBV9 TGTGCCAGCAGCGTTTCGGGAGCGGGAGATACCCGGGAGACCCAGTACTTC CASSVSGAGDTRETQYF
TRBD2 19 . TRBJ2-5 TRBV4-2 TGTGCCAGCAGCCAAGTAATCACTAGCGGGGGCTCAAGCCAAGAGACCCAGTACTTC CASSQVITSGGSSQETQYF
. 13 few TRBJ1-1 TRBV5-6 TGTGCCAGCAGCTTGGACAGAGACACTGAAGCTTTCTTT CASSLDRDTEAFF
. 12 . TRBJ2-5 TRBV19 TGTGCCAGTAGTATAGAGCGAGAGACCCAGTACTTC CASSIERETQYF
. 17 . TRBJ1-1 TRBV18 TGTGCCAGCTCACCTGATCGCGACAGGTGGGTGTCCACTGAAGCTTTCTTT CASSPDRDRWVSTEAFF
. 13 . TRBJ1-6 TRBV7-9 TGTGCCAGCAGCTTGGACAGTCTTTCACCCCTCCACTTT CASSLDSLSPLHF
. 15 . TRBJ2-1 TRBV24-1 TGTGCCACCAGTGACGCTACGGGCTCCTACAATGAGCAGTTCTTC CATSDATGSYNEQFF
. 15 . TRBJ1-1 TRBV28 TGTGCCAGCAGATCCCGCGGGACTGCAAACACTGAAGCTTTCTTT CASRSRGTANTEAFF
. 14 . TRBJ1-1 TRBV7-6 TGTGCCAGCAGTTTCAACCCGGGGAACACTGAAGCTTTCTTT CASSFNPGNTEAFF
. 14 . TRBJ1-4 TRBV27 TGTGCCAGCAGACGACCCGGGGATGGAGAAAAACTGTTTTTT CASRRPGDGEKLFF
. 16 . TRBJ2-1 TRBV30 TGTGCCTGGGCCCCCAAACAGGGATTACTTCGCAATGAGCAGTTCTTC CAWAPKQGLLRNEQFF
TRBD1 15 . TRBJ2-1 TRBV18 TGTGCCAGCTCACCGGGACAGGTCCAGAGTCCTGAGCAGTTCTTC CASSPGQVQSPEQFF
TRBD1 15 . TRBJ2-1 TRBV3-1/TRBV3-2 TGTGCCAGCAGCCAACGGGACAGGGGAAGAAATGAGCAGTTCTTC CASSQRDRGRNEQFF
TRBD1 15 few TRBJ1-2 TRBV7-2 TGTGCCAGCAGCCCCGGACAGGGGGCCAGCTATGGCTACACCTTC CASSPGQGASYGYTF
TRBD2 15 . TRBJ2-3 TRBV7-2 TGTGCCAGCAGCCCCCCCGGGACTAGGGGTGGGGGGCAGTATTTT CASSPPGTRGGGQYF
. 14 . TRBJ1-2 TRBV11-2 TGTGCCAGCAGCTTTAACAGACCAGACTATGGCTACACCTTC CASSFNRPDYGYTF
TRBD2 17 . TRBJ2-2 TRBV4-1 TGCGCCAGCAGCCAAGCCTCCGGGACTAGCGGGACCGGGGAGCTGTTTTTT CASSQASGTSGTGELFF
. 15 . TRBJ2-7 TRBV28 TGTGCCACGGGATCGTCGGACCTGGATTACTACGAGCAGTACTTC CATGSSDLDYYEQYF
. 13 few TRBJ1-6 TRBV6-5 TGTGCCAGCGCTCGGGAGTTTTATTCACCCCTCCACTTT CASAREFYSPLHF
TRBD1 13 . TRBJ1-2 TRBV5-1 TGCGCCAGCAGCTGGGACAGCGGATATGGCTACACCTTC CASSWDSGYGYTF
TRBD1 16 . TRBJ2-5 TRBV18 TGTGCCAGCTCACCGGCTATTTCCGGGACAGGGGAGCCCCAGTACTTC CASSPAISGTGEPQYF
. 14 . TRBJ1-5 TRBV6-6 TGTGCCAGCGCAGGAGGATATAGCAATCAGCCCCAGCATTTT CASAGGYSNQPQHF
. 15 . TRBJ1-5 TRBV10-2 TGCGCCAGCACAGACAGCGAGTATAGCAATCAGCCCCAGCATTTT CASTDSEYSNQPQHF
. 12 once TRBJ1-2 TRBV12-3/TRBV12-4 TGTGCCAGCAGTTTACAGGGGTACGGCTACACCTTC CASSLQGYGYTF
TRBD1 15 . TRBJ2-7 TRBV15 TGTGCCACCAGCGGACGACAGGGGCCCTCTAGCGAGCAGTACTTC CATSGRQGPSSEQYF
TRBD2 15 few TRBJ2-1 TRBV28 TGTGCCAGCAGCAAAACCGGACTAGCGGGAAGCGAGCAGTTCTTC CASSKTGLAGSEQFF
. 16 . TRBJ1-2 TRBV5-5 TGTGCCAGCAGCTTGGCCTTGGGCAGGGGATACTATGGCTACACCTTC CASSLALGRGYYGYTF
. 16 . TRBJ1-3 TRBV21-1 TGTGCCAGCAGCAATCGCAGGGGGCTCGGTGGAAACACCATATATTTT CASSNRRGLGGNTIYF
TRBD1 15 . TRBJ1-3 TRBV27 TGTGCCAGCAGTCCTGAGGGGGCCCCCGGAAACACCATATATTTT CASSPEGAPGNTIYF
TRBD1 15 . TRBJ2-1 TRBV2 TGTGCCAGCAGCTCAAACAGGGGGCCCTACAATGAGCAGTTCTTC CASSSNRGPYNEQFF
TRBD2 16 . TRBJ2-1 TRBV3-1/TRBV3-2 TGTGCCAGCAGCCAAGGGAAGGGACTATCATACAATGAGCAGTTCTTC CASSQGKGLSYNEQFF
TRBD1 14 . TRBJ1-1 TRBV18 TGTGCCAGCTCACAAAGACGGGACAGCGCTGAAGCTTTCTTT CASSQRRDSAEAFF
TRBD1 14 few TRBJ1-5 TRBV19 TGTGCCACCCAATTCGGGACAGATAATCAGCCCCAGCATTTT CATQFGTDNQPQHF
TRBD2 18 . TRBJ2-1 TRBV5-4 TGTGCCAGCAGCTTGGGGGGTAGCGGGAGGGGCTCCTACAATGAGCAGTTCTTC CASSLGGSGRGSYNEQFF
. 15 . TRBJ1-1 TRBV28 TGTGCCAGCAGTTTATCTACCCCGCGGGCAACTGAAGCTTTCTTT CASSLSTPRATEAFF
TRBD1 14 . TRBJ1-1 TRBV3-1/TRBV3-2 TGTGCCAGCAGCCAGGCAGGGGGGAGGACTGAAGCTTTCTTT CASSQAGGRTEAFF
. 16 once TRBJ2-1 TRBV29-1 TGCAGCGTTTGTACCCTCGCGGCCGATATCTACAATGAGCAGTTCTTC CSVCTLAADIYNEQFF
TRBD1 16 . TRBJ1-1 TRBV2 TGTGCCAGCAGTTTGCGTCCCGGGACAGGGAGAACTGAAGCTTTCTTT CASSLRPGTGRTEAFF
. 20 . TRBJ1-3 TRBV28 TGTGCCAGCAGTTTATTTGTGGCCGGGGGGGACTCGAGCTCTGGAAACACCATATATTTT CASSLFVAGGDSSSGNTIYF
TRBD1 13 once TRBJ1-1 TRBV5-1 TGCGCCAGCAGCTTCGACAGGGATACTGAAGCTTTCTTT CASSFDRDTEAFF
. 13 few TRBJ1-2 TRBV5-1 TGCGCCAGCAGACTTGACCGGTTAGCGGGCTACACCTTC CASRLDRLAGYTF
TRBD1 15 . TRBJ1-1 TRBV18 TGTGCCAGCTCACCTCCCGGGACAGGGAGCACTGAAGCTTTCTTT CASSPPGTGSTEAFF
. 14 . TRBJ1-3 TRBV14 TGTGCCAGCAGCCAAGCGTACTCTGGAAACACCATATATTTT CASSQAYSGNTIYF
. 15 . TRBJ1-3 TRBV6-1 TGTGCCAGCAGTGAAGGAGGTTTCTCTGGAAACACCATATATTTT CASSEGGFSGNTIYF
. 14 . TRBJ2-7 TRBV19 TGTGCCAGTAGTGTGACAGGTTCTTCTGACGAGCAGTACTTC CASSVTGSSDEQYF
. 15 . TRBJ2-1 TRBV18 TGTGCCAGCTCCACGGAACAGAGCTCCTACAATGAGCAGTTCTTC CASSTEQSSYNEQFF
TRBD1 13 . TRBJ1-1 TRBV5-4 TGTGCCAGCAGCAAAGGACAGGGCCAAAGAGCTTTCTTT CASSKGQGQRAFF
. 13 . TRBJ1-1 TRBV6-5 TGTGCCAGCAGTAGTTACGGGAGAACTGAAGCTTTCTTT CASSSYGRTEAFF
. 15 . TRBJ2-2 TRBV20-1 TGCAGTGCTAGTCCCCGACAGGCAAACACCGGGGAGCTGTTTTTT CSASPRQANTGELFF